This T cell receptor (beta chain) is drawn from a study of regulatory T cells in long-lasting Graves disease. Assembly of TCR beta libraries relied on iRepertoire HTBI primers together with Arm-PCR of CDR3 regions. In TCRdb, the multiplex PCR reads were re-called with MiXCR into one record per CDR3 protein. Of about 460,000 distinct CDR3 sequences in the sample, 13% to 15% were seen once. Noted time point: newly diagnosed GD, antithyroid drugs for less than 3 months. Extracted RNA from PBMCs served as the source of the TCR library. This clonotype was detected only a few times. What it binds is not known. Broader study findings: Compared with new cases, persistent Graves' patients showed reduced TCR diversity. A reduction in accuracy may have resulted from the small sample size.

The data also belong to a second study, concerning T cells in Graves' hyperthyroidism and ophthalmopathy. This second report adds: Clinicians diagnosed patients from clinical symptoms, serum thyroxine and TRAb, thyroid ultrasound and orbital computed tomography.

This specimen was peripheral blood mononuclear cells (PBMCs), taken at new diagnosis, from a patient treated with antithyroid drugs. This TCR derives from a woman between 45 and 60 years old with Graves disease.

The CDR3 loop reads CASSVEAGGPMETQYF. Written as DNA, the CDR3 is TGTGCCAGCAGCGTAGAAGCGGGAGGGCCGATGGAGACCCAGTACTTC. J is TRBJ2-5 and V is TRBV9, with 10 positions matching TRBD2. Germline V gene data show CDR1 as SGDLS and CDR2 as YYNGEE. This CDR3 is built from 16 residues. V was clipped by 0 bases and J by 5 bases; unmatched bases: 7.